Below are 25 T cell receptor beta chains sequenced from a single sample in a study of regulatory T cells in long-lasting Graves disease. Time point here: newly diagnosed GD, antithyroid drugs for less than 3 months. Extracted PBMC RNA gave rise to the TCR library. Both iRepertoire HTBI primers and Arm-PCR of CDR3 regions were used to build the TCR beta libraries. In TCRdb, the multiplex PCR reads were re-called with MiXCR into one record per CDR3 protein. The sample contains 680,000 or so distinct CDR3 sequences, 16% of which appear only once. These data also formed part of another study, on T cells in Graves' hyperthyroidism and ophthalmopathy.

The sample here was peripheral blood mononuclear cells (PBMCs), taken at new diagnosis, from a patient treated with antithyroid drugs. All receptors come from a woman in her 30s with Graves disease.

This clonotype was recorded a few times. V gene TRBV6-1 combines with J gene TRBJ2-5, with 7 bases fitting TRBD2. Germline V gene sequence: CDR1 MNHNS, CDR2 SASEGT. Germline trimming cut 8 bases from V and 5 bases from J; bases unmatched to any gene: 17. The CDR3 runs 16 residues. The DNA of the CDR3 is TGTGCCAGCCGGTTTTCCCTTCGCGGGAGCAGTGAGACCCAGTACTTC. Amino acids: CASRFSLRGSSETQYF.

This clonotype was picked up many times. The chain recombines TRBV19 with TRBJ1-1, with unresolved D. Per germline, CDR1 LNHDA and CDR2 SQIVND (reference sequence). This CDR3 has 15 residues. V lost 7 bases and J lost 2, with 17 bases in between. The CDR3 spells CASTERIGGNTEAFF. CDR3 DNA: TGTGCCAGTACCGAACGAATCGGCGGTAACACTGAAGCTTTCTTT.

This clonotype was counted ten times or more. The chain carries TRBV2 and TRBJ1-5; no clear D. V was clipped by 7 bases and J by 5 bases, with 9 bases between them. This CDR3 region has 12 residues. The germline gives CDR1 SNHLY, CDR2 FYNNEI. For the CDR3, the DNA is TGTGCCAGCAAGGTAGAATATCAGCCCCAGCATTTT. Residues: CASKVEYQPQHF.

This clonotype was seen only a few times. The CDR3 sequence is CASRDRVGNEQYF. In DNA, the CDR3 is TGTGCCAGCCGGGACAGGGTGGGCAACGAGCAGTACTTC. The chain is built from TRBV28 and TRBJ2-7, with 9 positions matching TRBD1. The CDR3 is 13 amino acids. J lost 5 bases, V lost 8 bases, and 7 bases had no gene match. Germline assignment: CDR1 MDHEN and CDR2 SYDVKM. The full variable domain, rest sourced from reference TRBV28 and TRBJ2-7, is DVKVTQSSRYLVKRTGEKVFLECVQDMDHENMFWYRQDPGLGLRLIYFSYDVKMKEKGDIPEGYSVSREKKERFSLILESASTNQTSMYLCASRDRVGNEQYFGPGTRLTVT.

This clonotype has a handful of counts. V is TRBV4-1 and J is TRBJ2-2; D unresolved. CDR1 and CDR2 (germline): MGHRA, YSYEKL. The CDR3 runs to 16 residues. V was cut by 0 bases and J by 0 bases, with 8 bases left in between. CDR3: CASSQEKIPNTGELFF. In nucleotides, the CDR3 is TGCGCCAGCAGCCAAGAGAAGATTCCGAACACCGGGGAGCTGTTTTTT.

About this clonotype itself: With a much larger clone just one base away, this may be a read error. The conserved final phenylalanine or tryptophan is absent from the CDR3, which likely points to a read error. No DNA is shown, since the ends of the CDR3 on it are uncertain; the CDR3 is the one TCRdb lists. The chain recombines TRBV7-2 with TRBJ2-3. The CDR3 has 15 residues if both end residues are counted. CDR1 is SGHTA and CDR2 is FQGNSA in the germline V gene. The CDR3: CASSLDGASPETQYL.

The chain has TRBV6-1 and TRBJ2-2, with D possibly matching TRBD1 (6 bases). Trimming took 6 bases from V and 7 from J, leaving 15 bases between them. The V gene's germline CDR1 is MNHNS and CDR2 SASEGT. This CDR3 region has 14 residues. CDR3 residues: CASSLGQLYGELFF. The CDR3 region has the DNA TGTGCCAGCAGCCTCGGACAGCTTTACGGGGAGCTGTTTTTT.

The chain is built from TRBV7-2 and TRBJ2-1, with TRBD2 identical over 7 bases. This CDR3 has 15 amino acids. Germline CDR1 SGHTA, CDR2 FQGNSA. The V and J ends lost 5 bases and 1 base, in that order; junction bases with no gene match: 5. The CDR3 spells CASSGGGGSYNEQFF. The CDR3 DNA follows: TGTGCCAGCAGCGGTGGGGGGGGATCCTACAATGAGCAGTTCTTC.

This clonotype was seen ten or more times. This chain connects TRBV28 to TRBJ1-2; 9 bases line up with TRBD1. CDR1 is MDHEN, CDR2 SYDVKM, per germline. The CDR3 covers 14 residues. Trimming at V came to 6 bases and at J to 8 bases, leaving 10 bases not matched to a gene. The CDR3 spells CASRWTGAFSGYTF. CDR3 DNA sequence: TGTGCCAGCAGATGGACAGGGGCCTTTTCCGGCTACACCTTC.

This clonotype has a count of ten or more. CDR3 nucleotide sequence: TGTGCCAGCAGTTACTCGACAGGGGGCGACCGTACGCGAAAAGCTTTCTTT. Amino acids: CASSYSTGGDRTRKAFF. V usage is TRBV6-2 or TRBV6-3 and J usage is TRBJ1-1; 10 bases map to TRBD1. The CDR3 sequence is 17 residues long. Losses at the gene ends were 0 bases for V and 9 bases for J; bases not matched to a gene: 13. Germline CDR1 and CDR2: MNHEY and SVGEGT.

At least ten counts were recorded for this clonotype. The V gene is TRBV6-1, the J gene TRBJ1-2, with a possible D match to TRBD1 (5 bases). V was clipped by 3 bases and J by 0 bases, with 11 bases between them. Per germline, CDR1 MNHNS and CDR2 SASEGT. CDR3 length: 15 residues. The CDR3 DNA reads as TGTGCCAGCAGTGATGTTAAGACAGCTAACTATGGCTACACCTTC. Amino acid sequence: CASSDVKTANYGYTF.

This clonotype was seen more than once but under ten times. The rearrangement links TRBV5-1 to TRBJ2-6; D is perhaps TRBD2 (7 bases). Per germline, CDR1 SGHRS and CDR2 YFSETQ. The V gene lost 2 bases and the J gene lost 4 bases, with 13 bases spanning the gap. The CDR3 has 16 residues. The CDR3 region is CASSLGGGVGANVLTF. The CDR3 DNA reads TGCGCCAGCAGCTTAGGCGGGGGCGTGGGGGCCAACGTCCTGACTTTC.

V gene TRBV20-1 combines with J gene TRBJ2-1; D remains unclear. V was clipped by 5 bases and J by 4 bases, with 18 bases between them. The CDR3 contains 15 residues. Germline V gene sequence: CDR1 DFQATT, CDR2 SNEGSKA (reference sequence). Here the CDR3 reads CSAPQGNSLYNEQFF. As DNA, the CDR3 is TGCAGTGCTCCCCAAGGGAATTCACTTTACAATGAGCAGTTCTTC.

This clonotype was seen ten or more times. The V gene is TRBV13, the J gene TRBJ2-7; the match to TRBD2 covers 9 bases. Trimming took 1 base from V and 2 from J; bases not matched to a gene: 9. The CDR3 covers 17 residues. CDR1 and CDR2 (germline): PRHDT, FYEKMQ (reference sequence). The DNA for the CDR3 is TGTGCCAGCAGCTTAGCCACCAGGGCGGGAGGGACCTACGAGCAGTACTTC. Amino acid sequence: CASSLATRAGGTYEQYF.

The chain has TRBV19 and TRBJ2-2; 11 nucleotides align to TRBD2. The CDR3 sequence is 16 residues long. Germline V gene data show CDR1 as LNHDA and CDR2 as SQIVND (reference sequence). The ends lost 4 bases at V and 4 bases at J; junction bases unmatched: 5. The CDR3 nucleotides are TGTGCCAGTAGTACCAGGACTAGCGGGCCCACCGGGGAGCTGTTTTTT. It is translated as CASSTRTSGPTGELFF.

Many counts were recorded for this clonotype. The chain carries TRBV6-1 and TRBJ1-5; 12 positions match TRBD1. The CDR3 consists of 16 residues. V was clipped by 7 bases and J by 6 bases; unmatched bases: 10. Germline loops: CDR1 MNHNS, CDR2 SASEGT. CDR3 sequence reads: CASIMGGQGAFQPQHF. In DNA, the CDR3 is TGTGCCAGCATTATGGGGGGACAGGGGGCATTTCAGCCCCAGCATTTT.

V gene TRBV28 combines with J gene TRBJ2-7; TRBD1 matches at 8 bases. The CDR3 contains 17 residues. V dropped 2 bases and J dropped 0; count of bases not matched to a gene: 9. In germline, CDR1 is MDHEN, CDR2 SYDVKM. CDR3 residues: CASSLGAGGGGSYEQYF. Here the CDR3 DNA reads TGTGCCAGCAGTTTAGGGGCAGGGGGCGGCGGCTCCTACGAGCAGTACTTC.

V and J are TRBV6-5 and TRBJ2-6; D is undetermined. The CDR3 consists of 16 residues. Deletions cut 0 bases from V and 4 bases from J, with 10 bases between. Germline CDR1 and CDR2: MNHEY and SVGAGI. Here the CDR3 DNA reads TGTGCCAGCAGTTACTCCCGGTTGGGGGGGGCCAACGTCCTGACTTTC. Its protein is CASSYSRLGGANVLTF.

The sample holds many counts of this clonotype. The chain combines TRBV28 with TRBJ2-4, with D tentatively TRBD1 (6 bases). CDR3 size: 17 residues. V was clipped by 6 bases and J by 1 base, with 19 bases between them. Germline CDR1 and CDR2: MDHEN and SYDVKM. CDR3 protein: CASSRPQGRGAKNIQYF. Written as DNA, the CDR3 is TGTGCCAGCAGCCGACCTCAGGGGCGAGGGGCCAAAAACATTCAGTACTTC.

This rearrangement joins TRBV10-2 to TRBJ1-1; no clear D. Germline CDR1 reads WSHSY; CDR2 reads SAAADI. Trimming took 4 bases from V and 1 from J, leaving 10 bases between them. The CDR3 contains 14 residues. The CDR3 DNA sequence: TGCGCCAGCAGTGTGTTAGCCTCGAACACTGAAGCTTTCTTT. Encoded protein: CASSVLASNTEAFF.

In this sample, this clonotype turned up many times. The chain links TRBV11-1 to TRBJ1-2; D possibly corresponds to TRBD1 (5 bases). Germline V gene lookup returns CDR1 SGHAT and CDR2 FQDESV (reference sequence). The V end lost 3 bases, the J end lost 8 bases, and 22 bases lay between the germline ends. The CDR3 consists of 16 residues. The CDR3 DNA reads TGTGCCAGCAGCTTGTTTCTGGGCGGACCCACAGGCGGCTACACCTTC. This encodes CASSLFLGGPTGGYTF.

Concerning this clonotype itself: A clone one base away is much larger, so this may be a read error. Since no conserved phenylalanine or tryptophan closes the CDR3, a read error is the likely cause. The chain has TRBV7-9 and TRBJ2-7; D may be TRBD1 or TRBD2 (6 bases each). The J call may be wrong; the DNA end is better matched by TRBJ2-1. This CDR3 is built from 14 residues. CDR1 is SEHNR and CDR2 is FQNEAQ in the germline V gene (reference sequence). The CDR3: CASSLVGAGNEQFL. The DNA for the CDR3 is TGTGCCAGCAGCTTAGTGGGGGCGGGGAATGAGCAGTTCCTC.

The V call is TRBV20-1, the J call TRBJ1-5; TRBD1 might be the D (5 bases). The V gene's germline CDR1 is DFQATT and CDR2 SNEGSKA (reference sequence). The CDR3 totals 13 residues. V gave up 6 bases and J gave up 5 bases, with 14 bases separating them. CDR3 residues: CSAGGRVYQPQHF. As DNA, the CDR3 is TGCAGTGCCGGCGGCAGGGTCTATCAGCCCCAGCATTTT.

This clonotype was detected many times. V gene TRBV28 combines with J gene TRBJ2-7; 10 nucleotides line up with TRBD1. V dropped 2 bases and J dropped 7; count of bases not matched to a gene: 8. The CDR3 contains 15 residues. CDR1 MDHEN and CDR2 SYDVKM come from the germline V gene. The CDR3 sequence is CASSLARQGAGEQYF. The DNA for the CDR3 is TGTGCCAGCAGTTTAGCCCGACAGGGGGCGGGAGAGCAGTACTTC. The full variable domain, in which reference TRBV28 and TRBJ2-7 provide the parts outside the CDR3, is DVKVTQSSRYLVKRTGEKVFLECVQDMDHENMFWYRQDPGLGLRLIYFSYDVKMKEKGDIPEGYSVSREKKERFSLILESASTNQTSMYLCASSLARQGAGEQYFGPGTRLTVT.

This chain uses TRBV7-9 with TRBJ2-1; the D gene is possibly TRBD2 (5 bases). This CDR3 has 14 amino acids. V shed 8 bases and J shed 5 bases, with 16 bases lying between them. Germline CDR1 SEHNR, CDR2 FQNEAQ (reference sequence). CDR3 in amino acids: CASYRGRGNNEQFF. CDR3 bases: TGTGCCAGCTACCGGGGAAGAGGAAACAATGAGCAGTTCTTC.